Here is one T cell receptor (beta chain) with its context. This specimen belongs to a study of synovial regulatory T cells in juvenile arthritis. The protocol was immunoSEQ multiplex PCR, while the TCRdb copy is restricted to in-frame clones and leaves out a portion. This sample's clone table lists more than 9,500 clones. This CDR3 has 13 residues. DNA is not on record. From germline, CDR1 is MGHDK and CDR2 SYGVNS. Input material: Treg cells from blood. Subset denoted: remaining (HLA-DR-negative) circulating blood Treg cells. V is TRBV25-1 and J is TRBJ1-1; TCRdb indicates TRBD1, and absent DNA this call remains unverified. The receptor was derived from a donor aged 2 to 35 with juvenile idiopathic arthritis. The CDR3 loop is CASSDGGRVNAFF. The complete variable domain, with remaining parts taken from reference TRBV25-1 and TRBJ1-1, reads EADIYQTPRYLVIGTGKKITLECSQTMGHDKMYWYQQDPGMELHLIHYSYGVNSTEKGDLSSESTVSRIRTEHFPLTLESARPSHTSQYLCASSDGGRVNAFFGQGTRLTVV.